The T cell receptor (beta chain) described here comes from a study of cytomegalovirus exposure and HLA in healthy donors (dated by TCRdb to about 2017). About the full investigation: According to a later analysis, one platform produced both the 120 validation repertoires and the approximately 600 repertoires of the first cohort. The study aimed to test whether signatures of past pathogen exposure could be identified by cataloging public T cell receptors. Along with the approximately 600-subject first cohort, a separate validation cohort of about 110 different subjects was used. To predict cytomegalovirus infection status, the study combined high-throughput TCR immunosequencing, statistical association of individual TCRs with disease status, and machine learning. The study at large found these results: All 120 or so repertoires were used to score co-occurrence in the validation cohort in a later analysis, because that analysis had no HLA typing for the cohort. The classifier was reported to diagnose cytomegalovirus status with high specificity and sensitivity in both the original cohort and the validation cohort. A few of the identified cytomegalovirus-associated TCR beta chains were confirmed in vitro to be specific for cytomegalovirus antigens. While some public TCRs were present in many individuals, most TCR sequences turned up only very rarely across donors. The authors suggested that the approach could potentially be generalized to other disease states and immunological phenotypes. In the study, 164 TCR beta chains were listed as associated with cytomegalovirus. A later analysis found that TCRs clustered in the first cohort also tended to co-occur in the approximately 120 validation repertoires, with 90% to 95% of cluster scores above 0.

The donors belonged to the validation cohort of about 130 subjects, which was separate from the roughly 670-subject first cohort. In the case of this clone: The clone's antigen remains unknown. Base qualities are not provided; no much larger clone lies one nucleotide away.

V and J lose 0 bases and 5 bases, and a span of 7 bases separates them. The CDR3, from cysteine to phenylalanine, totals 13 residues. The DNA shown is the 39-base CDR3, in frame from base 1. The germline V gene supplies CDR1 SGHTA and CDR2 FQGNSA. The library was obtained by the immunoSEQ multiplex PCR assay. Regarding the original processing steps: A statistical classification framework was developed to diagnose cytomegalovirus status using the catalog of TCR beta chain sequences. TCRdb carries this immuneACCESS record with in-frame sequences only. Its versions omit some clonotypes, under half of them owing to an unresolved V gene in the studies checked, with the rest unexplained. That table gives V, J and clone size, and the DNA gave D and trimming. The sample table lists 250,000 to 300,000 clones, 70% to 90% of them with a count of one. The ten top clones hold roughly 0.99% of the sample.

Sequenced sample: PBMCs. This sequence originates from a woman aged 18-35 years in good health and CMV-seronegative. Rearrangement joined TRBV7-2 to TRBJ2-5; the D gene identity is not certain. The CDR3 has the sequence CASSLAIRETQYF. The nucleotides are TGTGCCAGCAGCTTAGCGATCCGGGAGACCCAGTACTTC.